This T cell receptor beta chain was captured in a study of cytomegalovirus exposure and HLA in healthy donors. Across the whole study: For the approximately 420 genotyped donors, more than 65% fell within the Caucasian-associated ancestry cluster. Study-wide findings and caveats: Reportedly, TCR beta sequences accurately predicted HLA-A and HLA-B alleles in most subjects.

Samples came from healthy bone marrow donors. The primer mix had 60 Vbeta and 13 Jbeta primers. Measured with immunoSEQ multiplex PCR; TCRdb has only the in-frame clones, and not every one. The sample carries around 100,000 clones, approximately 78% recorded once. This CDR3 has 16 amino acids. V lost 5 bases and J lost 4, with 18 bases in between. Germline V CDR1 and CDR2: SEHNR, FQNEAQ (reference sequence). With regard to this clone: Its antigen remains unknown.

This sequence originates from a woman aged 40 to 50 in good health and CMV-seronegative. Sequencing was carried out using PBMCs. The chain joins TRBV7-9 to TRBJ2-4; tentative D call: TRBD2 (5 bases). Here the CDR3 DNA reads TGTGCCAGCAGCACAAGGACGTTGGGAGAAAAAAACATTCAGTACTTC. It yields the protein CASSTRTLGEKNIQYF. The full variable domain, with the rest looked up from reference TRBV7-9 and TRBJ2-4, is DTGVSQNPRHKITKRGQNVTFRCDPISEHNRLYWYRQTLGQGPEFLTYFQNEAQLEKSRLLSDRFSAERPKGSFSTLEIQRTEQGDSAMYLCASSTRTLGEKNIQYFGAGTRLSVL.